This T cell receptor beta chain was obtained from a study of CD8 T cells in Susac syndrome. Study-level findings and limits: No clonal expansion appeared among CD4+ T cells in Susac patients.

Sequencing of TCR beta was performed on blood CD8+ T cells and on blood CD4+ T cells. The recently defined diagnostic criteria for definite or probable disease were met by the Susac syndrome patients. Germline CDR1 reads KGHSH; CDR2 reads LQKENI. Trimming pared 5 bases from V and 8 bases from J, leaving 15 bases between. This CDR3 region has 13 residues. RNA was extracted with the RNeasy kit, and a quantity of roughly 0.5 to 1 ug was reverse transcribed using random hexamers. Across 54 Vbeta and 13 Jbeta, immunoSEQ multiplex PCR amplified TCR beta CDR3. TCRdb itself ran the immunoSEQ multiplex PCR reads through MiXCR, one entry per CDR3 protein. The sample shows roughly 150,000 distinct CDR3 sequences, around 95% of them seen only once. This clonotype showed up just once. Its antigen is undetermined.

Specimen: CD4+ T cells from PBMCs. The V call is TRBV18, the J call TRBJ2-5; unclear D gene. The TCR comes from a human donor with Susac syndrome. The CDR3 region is CASSTTERGTQYF. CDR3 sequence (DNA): TGTGCCAGCTCAACTACAGAAAGAGGTACCCAGTACTTC.